This T cell receptor (beta chain) was obtained from a study of PD-1 blockade in classical Hodgkin lymphoma. Clones were read by immunoSEQ multiplex PCR, and TCRdb kept only the in-frame ones, dropping some. The sample shows nearly 100,000 clones, 80% to 85% of them seen only once. Study-wide points: Newly diagnosed patients were said to have less baseline TCR diversity than healthy donors did. It was CD4+ TCR diversity, not CD8+, that rose significantly by C4D1. When nivolumab was started under 1 year after ASCT, patients were excluded. Whoever responded completely had baseline diversity much like that seen in newly diagnosed patients.

As concerns this clone: Its target is not known.

Relapse after autologous stem cell transplantation occurred in every patient, and brentuximab vedotin exposure varied. V was pared by 7 bases and J by 6 bases, with 8 bases of the junction left unmatched. The CDR3 covers 14 residues. In germline, CDR1 is SGHRS, CDR2 YFSETQ. The sequences come from peripheral blood mononuclear cells (PBMCs), collected at baseline. This clonotype was obtained from a human donor with classical Hodgkin lymphoma. V gene TRBV5-1 combines with J gene TRBJ2-5; 11 nucleotides agree with TRBD1. DNA for the CDR3: TGCGCCAGCGGTGGACAGGGGGCACTCCAGACCCAGTACTTC. Protein: CASGGQGALQTQYF.